The entry below gives a single T cell receptor beta chain sequence along with its context. Its specificity is unknown. The sample is drawn from a study of OX40 agonist ivuxolimab in advanced cancers. Study-level background: Ivuxolimab doses were 0.01, 0.1, 0.3, 1.5, 3 or 10 mg/kg every 2 weeks. Findings and limits, study-wide: Some patients who did not respond also had low normalized T-cell clonal expansion. Clonal expansion among partial responders at 0.1-3.0 mg/kg ranked near the lowest. The CD4+ and CD8+ T cells in the blood had expanded clonally by week 6 at 0.1 to 3.0 mg/kg.

This CDR3 region has 16 residues. V dropped 4 bases and J dropped 5 bases, with 21 bases sitting between them. Germline V gene data show CDR1 as SGDLS and CDR2 as YYNGEE. Assay used: immunoSEQ multiplex PCR; TCRdb lists only in-frame clones, some missing. This table holds 50,000 to 65,000 clones, more than 85% found once. This material consisted of CD4+ or CD8+ T cells sorted from blood, taken in a trial of the OX40 agonist ivuxolimab. The clonotype originates from an adult with an advanced solid tumor such as melanoma, head and neck, liver or kidney cancer. V is TRBV9 and J is TRBJ1-2, with D possibly TRBD1 on 5 matching bases. Written as DNA, the CDR3 is TGTGCCAGCAGCCCAGGGACTTTCCCCCCGAGGTATGGCTACACCTTC. Residues: CASSPGTFPPRYGYTF.